Following are 28 T cell receptor beta chains from one sample sequenced in a study of blood T cells in healthy people across ages. The use of a sample-barcoded 5' primer and a J-beta primer mix characterized a second PCR of 7 to 11 cycles. TCRdb reprocessed the 5' RACE reads via MiXCR and lists one record per CDR3 protein. This table holds about 1.1 million distinct CDR3 sequences, under 40% found once. The sequencing input was blood. All receptors derive from a man aged 18-30 years in good health.

V is TRBV20-1 and J is TRBJ2-2; TRBD2 matches 8 bases. The CDR3 consists of 16 residues. Per the germline V gene, CDR1 is DFQATT and CDR2 is SNEGSKA (reference sequence). After removal of 1 base from V and 2 bases from J, the junction contained 6 bases not matched to a gene. This chain's CDR3 is CSARVLAALNTGELFF. The CDR3 nucleotides are TGCAGTGCTAGAGTACTAGCGGCCCTTAACACCGGGGAGCTGTTTTTT.

V usage is TRBV5-1 and J usage is TRBJ2-5; 8 bases match TRBD1. V lost 5 bases to trimming and J lost 4 bases; unmatched junction nucleotides: 16. The CDR3 spans 17 residues. Per germline, CDR1 SGHRS and CDR2 YFSETQ. The CDR3 protein is CASRREQTGARIETQYF. CDR3 nucleotide sequence: TGCGCCAGCAGACGCGAGCAGACAGGGGCGCGCATAGAGACCCAGTACTTC.

This clonotype was observed a few times. The chain employs TRBV6-5 and TRBJ1-1; D not certain. Per the germline V gene, CDR1 is MNHEY and CDR2 is SVGAGI. The V end was cut by 0 bases, the J end by 0 bases, with 11 bases between. This CDR3 is 16 amino acids long. The CDR3 reads CASSYSARRMNTEAFF. DNA of the CDR3: TGTGCCAGCAGTTACTCTGCTCGGCGGATGAACACTGAAGCTTTCTTT.

The gene calls are TRBV20-1 and TRBJ1-1; D may be TRBD1 (6 bases). CDR3 length: 13 residues. Looked up from germline, CDR1 is DFQATT and CDR2 is SNEGSKA (reference sequence). Trimming removed 5 bases from V and 6 bases from J, with 16 bases in between. The CDR3 is CSAHSMGAAEAFF. CDR3 coding DNA: TGCAGTGCTCACTCAATGGGGGCCGCTGAAGCTTTCTTT.

The sample holds one count of this clonotype. No DNA is shown, since the ends of the CDR3 on it are uncertain; the CDR3 is the one TCRdb lists. The genes are TRBV2 and TRBJ2-1. From its first to its last residue, the CDR3 has 15 amino acids. Germline values: CDR1 SNHLY, CDR2 FYNNEI. CDR3: CASILEWSSYNEQFF.

Many counts were recorded for this clonotype. The V and J genes are TRBV5-1 and TRBJ1-2, with TRBD1 identical over 7 bases. J lost 2 bases, V lost 2 bases, and 6 bases had no gene match. Germline lookup yields CDR1 SGHRS and CDR2 YFSETQ. CDR3 length equals 15 residues. This CDR3 reads CASSFAGGLNYGYTF. CDR3 nucleotide sequence: TGCGCCAGCAGCTTTGCAGGGGGGCTAAACTATGGCTACACCTTC.

The chain links TRBV6-5 to TRBJ2-5; 8 bases map to TRBD1. This CDR3 is 16 amino acids long. Germline V gene sequence: CDR1 MNHEY, CDR2 SVGAGI. V lost 0 bases to trimming and J lost 1 base; unmatched junction nucleotides: 4. The CDR3: CASSYSGGQVQETQYF. The CDR3 nucleotides read TGTGCCAGCAGTTACTCGGGGGGACAGGTCCAAGAGACCCAGTACTTC.

This clonotype was seen more than once but under ten times. The chain joins TRBV5-1 to TRBJ2-1; 7 positions match TRBD1. Trimming at V came to 0 bases and at J to 3 bases, leaving 3 bases not matched to a gene. The CDR3 is made up of 15 amino acids. CDR1 is SGHRS, CDR2 YFSETQ, per germline. The DNA for the CDR3 is TGCGCCAGCAGCTTGGGGAACAGGGGCTACAATGAGCAGTTCTTC. The encoded protein is CASSLGNRGYNEQFF.

The V call is TRBV27, the J call TRBJ1-1, with 10 bases lining up with TRBD1. The ends lost 6 bases at V and 3 bases at J; junction bases unmatched: 19. Germline V lookup: CDR1 MNHEY, CDR2 SMNVEV (reference sequence). The CDR3 is 19 residues long. Here the CDR3 reads CASSPERRTGGPLYTEAFF. CDR3 nucleotides: TGTGCCAGCAGCCCAGAGAGAAGGACAGGGGGGCCCCTGTACACTGAAGCTTTCTTT.

The V and J genes are TRBV6-1 and TRBJ2-4, with TRBD1 identical over 8 bases. This CDR3 has 17 residues. The V gene end was trimmed by 6 bases and the J gene end by 6 bases; junction bases not matched to a gene: 16. The germline V gene has CDR1 MNHNS and CDR2 SASEGT. The CDR3 coding sequence is TGTGCCAGCAGGGGTGGCGGACAGGGTATTTTGGGAAACATTCAGTACTTC. It encodes CASRGGGQGILGNIQYF.

This clonotype was observed at least ten times. The chain joins TRBV29-1 to TRBJ2-3; D is uncertain. This CDR3 has 13 amino acids. Germline V gene lookup returns CDR1 SQVTM and CDR2 ANQGSEA. Trimming shortened V by 5 bases and J by 2 bases, and 11 bases separated the two germline ends. Written as DNA, the CDR3 is TGCAGCGTTACCGGACGGTACACAGATACGCAGTATTTT. Translation gives CSVTGRYTDTQYF.

The V and J genes are TRBV20-1 and TRBJ1-2; TRBD1 agrees at 10 bases. The CDR3 runs 14 residues. Germline V gene data show CDR1 as DFQATT and CDR2 as SNEGSKA (reference sequence). Trimming took 3 bases from V and 6 from J; bases not matched to a gene: 7. CDR3 sequence: CSARGTGDVNGYTF. For the CDR3, the DNA is TGCAGTGCTAGGGGGACAGGGGATGTGAATGGCTACACCTTC.

This clonotype occurred a few times. The V gene is TRBV6-2 or TRBV6-3, the J gene TRBJ1-5; 8 bases fit TRBD1. Germline V gene sequence: CDR1 MNHEY, CDR2 SVGEGT. V lost 5 bases to trimming and J lost 2 bases; unmatched junction nucleotides: 8. The CDR3 contains 16 residues. CDR3 loop: CASSVTGEVGNQPQHF. The CDR3, as DNA: TGTGCCAGCAGTGTGACAGGGGAGGTCGGCAATCAGCCCCAGCATTTT.

The chain is built from TRBV27 and TRBJ1-2; no definite D call. Per germline, CDR1 MNHEY and CDR2 SMNVEV (reference sequence). Trimming took off 8 bases at V and 4 bases at J, with 17 bases between the two ends. This CDR3 is 14 amino acids long. DNA for the CDR3: TGTGCCAGCCGACCCCTGACGGAGTTCTATGGCTACACCTTC. It translates to CASRPLTEFYGYTF.

The chain couples TRBV4-1 to TRBJ2-7, with D unresolved. The V gene lost 1 base and the J gene lost 0 bases, with 10 bases spanning the gap. The CDR3 extends over 15 amino acids. CDR1 and CDR2 (germline): MGHRA, YSYEKL. The CDR3 nucleotides are TGCGCCAGCAGCCAAGCACTTTCCACCTCCTACGAGCAGTACTTC. Protein product: CASSQALSTSYEQYF.

This clonotype was detected only a few times. This chain uses TRBV2 with TRBJ2-2; D possibly corresponds to TRBD1 (5 bases). The CDR3 has 14 residues. Germline V gene data show CDR1 as SNHLY and CDR2 as FYNNEI. With 7 bases removed from V and 5 bases from J, the gap between germline ends came to 14 bases. CDR3 sequence reads: CASTLIRETGELFF. In nucleotides, the CDR3 is TGTGCCAGCACCTTAATCAGGGAAACCGGGGAGCTGTTTTTT.

The CDR3 here is CSAITTSGTAGTEAFF. As DNA, the CDR3 is TGCAGTGCTATTACAACATCCGGGACAGCGGGAACTGAAGCTTTCTTT. The chain links TRBV20-1 to TRBJ1-1, with 7 bases aligning to TRBD1. The CDR3 loop spans 16 amino acids. Germline lookup yields CDR1 DFQATT and CDR2 SNEGSKA (reference sequence). V dropped 4 bases and J dropped 5; count of bases not matched to a gene: 16.

This chain uses TRBV5-1 with TRBJ1-4; D not resolved. CDR1 and CDR2 from the germline V gene are SGHRS and YFSETQ. V was cut by 2 bases and J by 6 bases, with 8 bases left in between. The CDR3 covers 13 residues. CDR3 amino acids: CASSFWGDEKLFF. DNA for the CDR3: TGCGCCAGCAGCTTCTGGGGAGATGAAAAACTGTTTTTT.

This sequence joins TRBV7-3 and TRBJ2-7; possible D gene TRBD1, 6 bases. V lost 5 bases, J lost 4 bases, and 15 bases lay in between. From germline, CDR1 is SGHTA and CDR2 FQGTGA. CDR3 length: 14 residues. The CDR3 sequence is CASSLGGVGYEQYF. CDR3 sequence (DNA): TGTGCCAGCAGCCTAGGGGGAGTAGGGTACGAGCAGTACTTC.

On this clonotype: A read error may be the cause here, since a much bigger clone is one base away. This chain uses TRBV10-3 with TRBJ2-3; 7 positions agree with TRBD1. The V segment lost 7 bases and the J segment 4 bases; nucleotides outside the gene matches: 8. This CDR3 is built from 14 residues. CDR1 and CDR2 (germline): ENHRY, SYGVKD. This CDR3 reads CAINSGQLADTQYF. CDR3 nucleotides: TGTGCCATCAATTCGGGACAGCTCGCAGATACGCAGTATTTT.

The chain has TRBV7-9 and TRBJ1-3; D is unclear. Germline V gene sequence: CDR1 SEHNR, CDR2 FQNEAQ (reference sequence). The CDR3 runs 13 residues. Trimming took 4 bases from V and 6 from J, leaving 10 bases between them. CDR3 region: CASSSGVENTIYF. In nucleotides, the CDR3 is TGTGCCAGCAGCTCGGGAGTTGAAAACACCATATATTTT.

This chain links TRBV6-2 or TRBV6-3 with TRBJ1-2; D gene unclear. Per germline, CDR1 MNHEY and CDR2 SVGEGT. The CDR3 has 12 residues. Trimming pared 6 bases from V and 6 bases from J, leaving 11 bases between. The CDR3 is CASRSDGDGYTF. DNA for the CDR3: TGTGCCAGCAGGTCCGACGGGGATGGCTACACCTTC.

This clonotype appeared a few times. The V and J genes are TRBV20-1 and TRBJ2-3; weak D call: TRBD2 (6 bases). Germline V gives CDR1 DFQATT, CDR2 SNEGSKA (reference sequence). V lost 3 bases, J lost 1 base, and 11 bases lay in between. CDR3 length equals 14 residues. CDR3 sequence: CSASGLARTDTQYF. DNA for the CDR3: TGCAGTGCTAGTGGCCTAGCGCGCACAGATACGCAGTATTTT.

In this sample, this clonotype turned up a few times. V gene TRBV3-1 combines with J gene TRBJ2-1; D tentatively fits TRBD1 or TRBD2 (6 bases each). V was clipped by 0 bases and J by 4 bases, with 13 bases between them. The CDR3 covers 16 residues. Germline CDR1 and CDR2: LGHDT and YNNKEL (reference sequence). The CDR3 region has the DNA TGTGCCAGCAGCCAAGATGGCGGGACACCTTACAATGAGCAGTTCTTC. Protein product: CASSQDGGTPYNEQFF.

V gene TRBV6-4 combines with J gene TRBJ1-6; tentatively, D is TRBD1 (5 bases). There are 16 residues in the CDR3. Germline CDR1 is MRHNA and CDR2 is SNTAGT. The CDR3 DNA reads TGTGGCCCCCTATCAGAAAGGCAGGGAAAAAATTCACCCCTCCACTTT. Encoded protein: CGPLSERQGKNSPLHF.

The rearrangement joins TRBV6-6 to TRBJ1-2; no clear D. Trimming took 7 bases from V and 5 from J, leaving 17 bases between them. CDR1 and CDR2 from the germline V gene are MNHNY and SVGAGI (reference sequence). The CDR3 length is 14 residues. CDR3 coding DNA: TGTGCCAGCACCCACGGCGGGGTTTCTTATGGCTACACCTTC. It codes for CASTHGGVSYGYTF.

The rearrangement links TRBV30 to TRBJ1-4, with no clear D. Trimming shortened V by 1 base and J by 7 bases, and 16 bases separated the two germline ends. Germline V gene lookup returns CDR1 GTSNPN and CDR2 SVGIG (reference sequence). The length of the CDR3 is 15 residues. CDR3 nucleotides: TGTGCCTGGAGTGCCCCCGAGGGCCGGGGTGAAAAACTGTTTTTT. Amino acids: CAWSAPEGRGEKLFF.

The chain uses TRBV6-7 and TRBJ2-1; D gene unclear. TRBV6-7 carries the ORF label, with uncertain function. CDR3 length: 13 residues. Deletions cut 0 bases from V and 9 bases from J, with 9 bases between. CDR3 protein: CASSYSNGAEQFF. The CDR3 DNA reads as TGTGCCAGCAGTTACTCTAACGGTGCTGAGCAGTTCTTC.